This is a list of T cell receptor beta chains from one sample in a study of a mutant IDH1 vaccine in newly diagnosed glioma. Their antigen targets remain unknown. The repertoire was sequenced with immunoSEQ multiplex PCR; TCRdb's copy has only in-frame clones and lacks some. The sample lists tens of thousands of clones, approximately 79% seen once, with 8% to 8.5% in the top ten. This material consisted of PBMCs, taken from a glioma patient whose treatment included an IDH1 peptide vaccine. All receptors come from a man in his forties with glioma. CDR3s include the opening cysteine and the closing phenylalanine or tryptophan. The D gene is left open where the match is weak. Clone size, where shown, is once, few, many, or a class for clones that have expanded.

clone_size	d_call	v_call	j_call	cdr3_nt	cdr3_aa
NA	TRBD1	TRBV27	TRBJ2-3	TGTGGTACTGCCAGGGACAGGGGAACAGATACGCAGTATTTT	CGTARDRGTDTQYF
once	TRBD1	TRBV10-2	TRBJ2-1	TGCGCCAGCAGAGGTTTGGACAGGGGAAATGAGCAGTTCTTC	CASRGLDRGNEQFF
NA	NA	TRBV15	TRBJ2-1	TGTGCCACCAGCAGAGAGGGGGGAAGAGGGACCTTACTCTACAATGAGCAGTTCTTC	CATSREGGRGTLLYNEQFF
few	NA	TRBV2	TRBJ1-1	TGTGCCAGCAGTGTACGACCCACGAACACTGAAGCTTTCTTT	CASSVRPTNTEAFF
once	NA	TRBV20-1	TRBJ2-7	TGCAGTGCCGAGACGGCGGACGAGCAGTACTTC	CSAETADEQYF
NA	TRBD2	TRBV4-3	TRBJ2-3	TGCGCCAGCAGCCAAGATCCCGTAGCGGGGTCCACAGATACGCAGTATTTT	CASSQDPVAGSTDTQYF
once	NA	TRBV25-1	TRBJ1-4	TGTGCCAGCAGTGAATCTGCAACTAATGAAAAACTGTTTTTT	CASSESATNEKLFF
NA	NA	TRBV6-1	TRBJ1-6	TGTGCCAGCAGAGTCTCCTATAATTCACCCCTCCACTTT	CASRVSYNSPLHF
NA	TRBD1	TRBV5-6	TRBJ1-1	TGTGCCAGCAGCTTCGGGACAGGGAACACTGAAGCTTTCTTT	CASSFGTGNTEAFF
NA	TRBD2	TRBV19	TRBJ2-1	TGTGCCAGTAGGCCGGGACTAGCTACCCACAATGAGCAGTTCTTC	CASRPGLATHNEQFF
few	TRBD2	TRBV7-8	TRBJ2-1	TGTGCCAGCAGGACTAGCGGGAACAATGAGCAGTTCTTC	CASRTSGNNEQFF
NA	NA	TRBV29-1	TRBJ2-6	TGCAGCGCAGGGGATCTCGGGGCCAACGTCCTGACTTTC	CSAGDLGANVLTF
NA	TRBD2	TRBV30	TRBJ2-1	TGTGCCTGGGCCCCCTGGGAGTCTAGCGGGAGTCTTAACAATGAGCAGTTCTTC	CAWAPWESSGSLNNEQFF
NA	NA	TRBV11-2	TRBJ2-2	TGTGCCAGCAGTCCCCAGGGGGGCGCATTAACCGGGGAGCTGTTTTTT	CASSPQGGALTGELFF
NA	TRBD2	TRBV4-3	TRBJ2-3	TGCGCCAGCAGCCCGGAGCTGCGGGGGGAGAATACGCAGTATTTT	CASSPELRGENTQYF
NA	TRBD2	TRBV5-4	TRBJ2-3	TGTGCCAGCAGCCCTCCGGGACTAGCACCCCGGGCGCAGTATTTT	CASSPPGLAPRAQYF
NA	NA	TRBV6-1	TRBJ1-3	TGTGCCAGCATCCAGGACAACGGAAACACCATATATTTT	CASIQDNGNTIYF
NA	TRBD2	TRBV7-8	TRBJ2-1	TGTGCCAGCAGAGAAACTAGCGGGAGTAATGAGCAGTTCTTC	CASRETSGSNEQFF
NA	NA	TRBV25-1	TRBJ2-5	TGTGCCAGCAGTGTCACCGGGATCCAAGAGACCCAGTACTTC	CASSVTGIQETQYF
NA	NA	TRBV15	TRBJ2-6	TGTGCCACCAGCAGAGATAGGGCCTCTGGGGCCAACGTCCTGACTTTC	CATSRDRASGANVLTF
NA	NA	TRBV7-2	TRBJ2-1	TGTGCCAGCAGCTTGCATGGAAATGAGCAGTTCTTC	CASSLHGNEQFF
NA	TRBD1	TRBV27	TRBJ1-2	TGTGCCAGCAGTGACAGGGCCCTCTATGGCTACACCTTC	CASSDRALYGYTF
NA	NA	TRBV5-1	TRBJ2-2	TGCGCCAGCAGCTTGGCATTTCAGGAGAACACCGGGGAGCTGTTTTTT	CASSLAFQENTGELFF
NA	NA	TRBV28	TRBJ1-1	TGTGCCAGCAGTTTGGGTATGGCTGAAGCTTTCTTT	CASSLGMAEAFF
NA	NA	TRBV6-1	TRBJ2-5	TGTGCCAGCAGTGGCACAGGAGATTCTCAGACCCAGTACTTC	CASSGTGDSQTQYF
NA	TRBD1	TRBV5-1	TRBJ1-1	TGCGCCAGCAGTACGGACAGGGGGGCCCAGAACACTGAAGCTTTCTTT	CASSTDRGAQNTEAFF
NA	NA	TRBV4-2	TRBJ2-7	TGTGCCAGCAGCCAAGATTCACTAGCTTCGGGGGAGGAGCAGTACTTC	CASSQDSLASGEEQYF
NA	TRBD2	TRBV27	TRBJ2-3	TGTGCCAGCAGCGGACTAGCGAGCACAGATACGCAGTATTTT	CASSGLASTDTQYF
NA	NA	TRBV5-1	TRBJ2-3	TGCGCCAGCAGCTTGGGCGAAAACCCCACAGATACGCAGTATTTT	CASSLGENPTDTQYF
NA	TRBD1	TRBV4-1	TRBJ1-5	TGCGCCAGCAGCCAACGACAGGGGGCATATCAGCCCCAGCATTTT	CASSQRQGAYQPQHF
NA	NA	TRBV4-3	TRBJ1-4	TGCGCCAGCAGCCAAGTTTCGGGGGAGAGAGAAAAACTGTTTTTT	CASSQVSGEREKLFF
NA	TRBD2	TRBV7-2	TRBJ2-1	TGTGCCAGCAGCCTCCCCCTAGCGGGACCCCCCCATGAGCAGTTCTTC	CASSLPLAGPPHEQFF
once	TRBD2	TRBV5-1	TRBJ2-1	TGCGCCAGCAGCACGGGACTAGCGGGATCTAAGGGGGTGAATGAGCAGTTCTTC	CASSTGLAGSKGVNEQFF
few	NA	TRBV7-2	TRBJ2-5	TGTGCCAGCAGCTTAGTGGCGGGGGCAGAGACCCAGTACTTC	CASSLVAGAETQYF
NA	TRBD1	TRBV27	TRBJ1-4	TGTGCCAGCAGTTTATATGTCGTCTCAGGGGGTAAAGAAAAACTGTTTTTT	CASSLYVVSGGKEKLFF
NA	NA	TRBV5-5	TRBJ1-2	TGTGCCAGCAACCTAGGACCCCGGGGACACACCTTC	CASNLGPRGHTF
NA	TRBD2	TRBV19	TRBJ2-3	TGTGCCAAAGGACTAGCCACAGATACGCAGTATTTT	CAKGLATDTQYF
NA	NA	TRBV27	TRBJ1-6	TGTGCCAGTAGTTTCTCCCGGGACCCTCGGGCAGGGTCCTATAATTCACCCCTCCACTTT	CASSFSRDPRAGSYNSPLHF
NA	TRBD1	TRBV12-5	TRBJ1-2	TGTGCTAGTGGTTTAGAGTCAGGGGGCTATGGCTACACCTTC	CASGLESGGYGYTF
NA	NA	TRBV15	TRBJ1-5	TGTGCCACCAGCAGAGATTTAGAGTACGATAGCAATCAGCCCCAGCATTTT	CATSRDLEYDSNQPQHF
NA	TRBD2	TRBV7-9	TRBJ2-3	TGTGCCAGCAGCCTCCTAGCGGGAGACACAGATACGCAGTATTTT	CASSLLAGDTDTQYF
NA	TRBD2	TRBV6-6	TRBJ2-1	TGTGCCAGCAGCCTTAGCGGGAGTGATGGGGACAATGAGCAGTTCTTC	CASSLSGSDGDNEQFF